Following are 18 T cell receptor beta chains from one sample sequenced in a study of PD-1 blockade in classical Hodgkin lymphoma. TCRdb's copy holds only in-frame clones and misses some; the assay was immunoSEQ multiplex PCR. Seen here are around 91,000 clones, around 86% observed once, and the top ten hold less than 25%. Brentuximab vedotin exposure varied among the patients, all of whom had relapsed after autologous stem cell transplantation. The sample consisted of peripheral blood mononuclear cells (PBMCs), taken at baseline. The receptors shown here come from a human donor with classical Hodgkin lymphoma.

The V gene is TRBV6-1, the J gene TRBJ2-5; no clear D. Germline loops: CDR1 MNHNS, CDR2 SASEGT. The CDR3 length is 10 residues. The V end was cut by 5 bases, the J end by 2 bases, with 0 bases between. CDR3 DNA: TGTGCCAGCAGTCAAGAGACCCAGTACTTC. Residues: CASSQETQYF.

DNA for the CDR3: TGTGCCAGCAGGGGGTTCGAGGGAACAACAGATACGCAGTATTTT. This codes for CASRGFEGTTDTQYF. The chain has TRBV6-1 and TRBJ2-3, with D perhaps TRBD2 (5 bases). The V gene lost 6 bases and the J gene lost 3 bases, with 16 bases spanning the gap. The CDR3 contains 15 residues. CDR1 is MNHNS, CDR2 SASEGT, per germline.

The chain combines TRBV5-4 with TRBJ2-7, with 9 bases lining up with TRBD1. CDR1 is SGHNT and CDR2 is YYREEE in the germline V gene (reference sequence). V dropped 4 bases and J dropped 3; count of bases not matched to a gene: 5. This CDR3 comprises 14 residues. CDR3 DNA: TGTGCCAGCAGCCGCAGGGACAGGGTCTACGAGCAGTACTTC. Translated: CASSRRDRVYEQYF.

V and J are TRBV7-9 and TRBJ1-1, with D unresolved. Germline loops: CDR1 SEHNR, CDR2 FQNEAQ (reference sequence). CDR3 length: 15 residues. Trimming took 2 bases from V and 0 from J, leaving 10 bases between them. The CDR3 here is CASSLISAVNTEAFF. For the CDR3, the DNA is TGTGCCAGCAGCTTAATTTCCGCGGTGAACACTGAAGCTTTCTTT.

The rearrangement joins TRBV28 to TRBJ2-7; D may match TRBD1 or TRBD2 (5 bases each). V gave up 4 bases and J gave up 1 base, with 17 bases separating them. Per the germline V gene, CDR1 is MDHEN and CDR2 is SYDVKM. The CDR3 sequence is 16 residues long. CDR3 nucleotides: TGTGCCAGCAGTTACCGTTATGGGACGGCGTCCTACGAGCAGTACTTC. It yields the protein CASSYRYGTASYEQYF.

This chain joins TRBV27 and TRBJ1-4; D possibly corresponds to TRBD1 (6 bases). CDR3 length: 15 residues. The ends were cut back, 6 bases at V and 4 bases at J, with 15 bases in the middle. Looked up from germline, CDR1 is MNHEY and CDR2 is SMNVEV (reference sequence). This chain's CDR3 is CASSSYRDFNEKLFF. The CDR3 bases are TGTGCCAGCAGCTCTTACAGGGACTTTAATGAAAAACTGTTTTTT.

This chain connects TRBV5-1 to TRBJ1-3; a possible D gene is TRBD1 (6 bases). V was shortened by 0 bases and J by 6 bases, with 16 bases between the two germline ends. CDR3 size: 16 residues. Germline V CDR1 and CDR2: SGHRS, YFSETQ. CDR3 nucleotide sequence: TGCGCCAGCAGCTTGGATGGAGGGGGGACTGTAAACACCATATATTTT. Amino acid sequence: CASSLDGGGTVNTIYF.

This clone appeared a few times. The genes are TRBV2 and TRBJ2-2; D uncertain. Between the trimmed V and J ends, which lost 5 bases and 7 bases, there was a span of 8 bases. The CDR3 sequence is 12 residues long. Germline CDR1 is SNHLY and CDR2 is FYNNEI. CDR3 sequence (DNA): TGTGCCAGCAGTCGAGATGACGGGGAGCTGTTTTTT. Its protein product is CASSRDDGELFF.

With respect to this clone: One end of the junction does not line up with germline, which may come from a read error. The chain has TRBV15 and TRBJ2-7, with 7 bases identical to TRBD2. Germline assignment: CDR1 LNHNV and CDR2 YYDKDF (reference sequence). The CDR3 covers 15 residues. This CDR3 reads CATSRDRGSSDEQYF. For the CDR3, the DNA is TGTGCCACCAGCAGAGATCGCGGGAGCTCCGACGAGCAGTACTTC.

The gene calls are TRBV5-4 and TRBJ1-3; TRBD1 agrees at 7 bases. Germline assignment: CDR1 SGHNT and CDR2 YYREEE (reference sequence). Trimming cost V 4 bases and J 1 base; bases outside gene matches: 5. This CDR3 region has 15 residues. This CDR3 is CASSRTGDSGNTIYF. DNA of the CDR3: TGTGCCAGCAGCCGCACAGGGGATTCTGGAAACACCATATATTTT.

This chain uses TRBV2 with TRBJ2-1; 11 bases are shared with TRBD2. J gave up 2 bases and V 6 bases, and 3 bases lay outside the gene matches. This CDR3 is 15 amino acids long. Per the germline V gene, CDR1 is SNHLY and CDR2 is FYNNEI. CDR3 in DNA: TGTGCCAGCAGGGGGACTAGCGGAGCCTACAATGAGCAGTTCTTC. It translates to CASRGTSGAYNEQFF. Variable domain in full (rest from reference TRBV2 and TRBJ2-1): EPEVTQTPSHQVTQMGQEVILRCVPISNHLYFYWYRQILGQKVEFLVSFYNNEISEKSEIFDDQFSVERPDGSNFTLKIRSTKLEDSAMYFCASRGTSGAYNEQFFGPGTRLTVL.

This clone has just one count. The genes are TRBV7-9 and TRBJ2-3; TRBD2 aligns across 14 bases. The germline V gene has CDR1 SEHNR and CDR2 FQNEAQ (reference sequence). The junction had 3 bases not matched to a gene; V was cut back by 3 bases and J by 1 base. The CDR3 loop spans 17 amino acids. The chain's CDR3 is CASSLGTSGSRTDTQYF. As DNA, the CDR3 is TGTGCCAGCAGCTTGGGGACTAGCGGGAGTCGCACAGATACGCAGTATTTT.

The chain combines TRBV19 with TRBJ2-5, with D perhaps being TRBD1 or TRBD2 (5 bases each). V lost 7 bases to trimming and J lost 9 bases, with 21 bases between them. In germline, CDR1 is LNHDA, CDR2 SQIVND (reference sequence). The CDR3 spans 14 residues. This chain's CDR3 is CASTPGPPSRAQYF. DNA of the CDR3: TGTGCCAGTACCCCGGGGCCCCCTAGCAGAGCCCAGTACTTC. Filled out from reference TRBV19 and TRBJ2-5, the complete variable domain reads DGGITQSPKYLFRKEGQNVTLSCEQNLNHDAMYWYRQDPGQGLRLIYYSQIVNDFQKGDIAEGYSVSREKKESFPLTVTSAQKNPTAFYLCASTPGPPSRAQYFGPGTRLLVL.

The chain combines TRBV7-6 with TRBJ2-2, with unresolved D. V gave up 5 bases and J gave up 3 bases, with 13 bases separating them. Germline V gives CDR1 SGHVS, CDR2 FNYEAQ. The CDR3 has 15 residues. In DNA, the CDR3 is TGTGCCAGCAGCCGCATGGCTAGGGACACCGGGGAGCTGTTTTTT. It yields the protein CASSRMARDTGELFF.

The chain links TRBV12-5 to TRBJ1-5; perhaps TRBD1 as D (5 bases). This CDR3 has 15 residues. V gave up 1 base and J gave up 6 bases, with 13 bases separating them. Germline V gene lookup returns CDR1 LGHNT and CDR2 FRNRAP. This CDR3 is CASGLDRRLGQPQHF. DNA of the CDR3: TGTGCTAGTGGTTTGGACAGGAGGTTAGGTCAGCCCCAGCATTTT.

This chain uses TRBV6-6 with TRBJ2-2; 7 bases line up with TRBD1. Trimming removed 6 bases from V and 1 base from J; junction bases left unmatched: 5. The CDR3 is made up of 15 amino acids. Germline V gives CDR1 MNHNY, CDR2 SVGAGI (reference sequence). The CDR3 loop is CASSYAGGNTGELFF. The CDR3 DNA sequence: TGTGCCAGCAGCTATGCAGGGGGGAACACCGGGGAGCTGTTTTTT.

This chain connects TRBV5-1 to TRBJ2-5; 8 bases are shared with TRBD2. Germline V gene sequence: CDR1 SGHRS, CDR2 YFSETQ. The CDR3 runs to 15 residues. V was pared by 8 bases and J by 5 bases, with 14 bases of the junction left unmatched. The CDR3 spells CASSPGTSGMETQYF. The DNA of the CDR3 is TGCGCCAGTTCCCCCGGGACTAGTGGTATGGAGACCCAGTACTTC.

Here the CDR3 DNA reads TGTGCCAGCAGCTCAAAGAGGGAGAGCGAGCAGTACTTC. Protein sequence: CASSSKRESEQYF. The chain couples TRBV7-9 to TRBJ2-7, with D maybe TRBD2 (5 bases). The CDR3 totals 13 residues. V gave up 4 bases and J gave up 6 bases, with 13 bases separating them. The germline V gene has CDR1 SEHNR and CDR2 FQNEAQ (reference sequence).